The sequence of this TCR beta chain was determined in a study of blood T cell repertoires in COVID-19. In the study overall: PBMCs, B-cell-depleted T cells, or T cells provided the cDNA or gDNA that made up the material.

Seattle participants joined during active infection and were tracked over time. Original processing notes: Estimation of nucleated cell counts was performed using reference gene primer amplification. Libraries were prepared by immunoSEQ multiplex PCR; TCRdb keeps only in-frame clonotypes and omits some of them. V and J calls plus clone size are reproduced from that table; the DNA served to infer D and trimming. The repertoire has 77,000 or so clones, about 80% of them found once; the top ten carry less than 8%. V was cut by 1 base and J by 4 bases, with 22 bases left in between. The CDR3 extends over 18 amino acids. CDR1 is MGHRA, CDR2 YSYEKL, per germline.

This clonotype originated in a man younger than 45 with COVID-19, enrolled during active disease. The rearrangement uses TRBV4-1 and TRBJ1-2; TRBD1 might be the D (5 bases). Sequencing was carried out using peripheral blood. CDR3 bases: TGCGCCAGCAGCCAAGGTGTTGGGTCCAGGGATGATAGCTATGGCTACACCTTC. Translation gives CASSQGVGSRDDSYGYTF.